This T cell receptor beta chain stems from a study of beta chain features in type 1 diabetes. Looking at the study overall: Cell yields, gender and age were comparable in patients and healthy donors. Whole-study findings and limits: Moderate but significant shortening of TCRB CDR3s was recorded in all four CD4+ subsets from Type 1 diabetes patients.

The investigators reverse transcribed all of the isolated RNA, so they sequenced expressed TCRB transcripts. Clones were read by immunoSEQ multiplex PCR, and TCRdb kept only the in-frame ones, dropping some. The sample records approximately 120,000 clones, almost 40% being singletons. V shed 4 bases and J shed 2 bases, with 13 bases lying between them. Germline-derived CDR1 and CDR2 are SQVTM and ANQGSEA. The CDR3 runs to 14 residues. In this sample, this clone turned up a few times. Its target is unknown. Material for sequencing was stem cell memory CD4+ T cells from blood. J is TRBJ2-3 and V is TRBV29-1; D gene unclear. This receptor was identified in a woman in her late teens or twenties in good health. CDR3 nucleotides: TGCAGCGTTGTAGGTGGAGAAGACACAGATACGCAGTATTTT. It yields the protein CSVVGGEDTDTQYF.